Following are 22 T cell receptor beta chains from one sample sequenced in a study of cytomegalovirus exposure and HLA in healthy donors (dated by TCRdb to the late 2010s). The protocol used for the library was the immunoSEQ multiplex PCR assay. For the multiplex PCR, a mixture combining 60 forward primers for TCR Vbeta segments and 13 reverse primers for TCR Jbeta segments was used. In TCRdb, the immuneACCESS table is reduced to in-frame sequences with V and J assigned. These tables do not hold every clone; where another copy was compared, an unresolved V gene accounts for under half, and the others remain unexplained. This sample is represented by about 180,000 clones; 80% of them were singletons. Approximately 1.4% of the sample belongs to the ten largest clones. Sequenced sample: PBMCs. All receptors derive from a young man in good health and CMV-seronegative.

This clone was counted a few times. V gene TRBV10-3 combines with J gene TRBJ2-6; 8 positions agree with TRBD1. CDR3 size: 15 residues. Germline V gene data show CDR1 as ENHRY and CDR2 as SYGVKD. Unmatched junction bases numbered 6, after V lost 11 bases and J lost 0 bases. CDR3 DNA: TGTGCCTCGGACAGGGCCCACTCTGGGGCCAACGTCCTGACTTTC. Residues: CASDRAHSGANVLTF.

The V gene is TRBV7-9, the J gene TRBJ2-1; 11 nucleotides align to TRBD2. CDR1 and CDR2 (germline): SEHNR, FQNEAQ (reference sequence). The CDR3 has 16 amino acids. The junction had 8 bases not matched to a gene; V was cut back by 5 bases and J by 5 bases. CDR3 region: CASSPITSGGNNEQFF. CDR3 coding DNA: TGTGCCAGCAGCCCAATTACTAGCGGGGGCAACAATGAGCAGTTCTTC.

The chain links TRBV28 to TRBJ1-1, with 7 bases fitting TRBD1. This CDR3 has 12 amino acids. In germline, CDR1 is MDHEN, CDR2 SYDVKM. The V gene end was trimmed by 5 bases and the J gene end by 5 bases; junction bases not matched to a gene: 2. CDR3 nucleotide sequence: TGTGCCAGCAGTCCCAGGGGGACTGAAGCTTTCTTT. Its translation: CASSPRGTEAFF.

The V and J genes are TRBV4-1 and TRBJ2-2; tentatively, D is TRBD2 (6 bases). Germline V gives CDR1 MGHRA, CDR2 YSYEKL. CDR3 length: 15 residues. Trimming shortened V by 4 bases and J by 1 base, and 10 bases separated the two germline ends. The CDR3 coding sequence is TGCGCCAGCAGCCCGGGACTCTTGAACACCGGGGAGCTGTTTTTT. This gives the protein CASSPGLLNTGELFF.

This clone showed up just once. J is TRBJ2-2 and V is TRBV11-3, with 10 bases lining up with TRBD2. CDR3 length: 19 residues. V lost 2 bases, J lost 1 base, and 10 bases stayed unmatched. CDR1 SGHNT and CDR2 YENEEA come from the germline V gene. CDR3 sequence (DNA): TGTGCCAGCAGCTTAAGGGGTTTAGCGGGAGGATTGAACACCGGGGAGCTGTTTTTT. Translation: CASSLRGLAGGLNTGELFF.

J is TRBJ2-7 and V is TRBV6-1, with 9 bases fitting TRBD1. With 3 bases clipped from V and 4 bases from J, the junction kept 7 bases outside the gene matches. CDR3 length equals 15 residues. Germline CDR1 MNHNS, CDR2 SASEGT. CDR3 in DNA: TGTGCCAGCAGTGACGCGAGGGGACAGGGTTACGAGCAGTACTTC. Residues: CASSDARGQGYEQYF.

The V call is TRBV5-4, the J call TRBJ2-1; 8 bases match TRBD2. CDR1 and CDR2 (germline): SGHNT, YYREEE (reference sequence). V shed 4 bases and J 5 bases; nucleotides not matched to a gene: 8. This CDR3 is built from 15 residues. In DNA form, the CDR3 reads TGTGCCAGCAGCCTAGAGCGGGGGAGAAACAATGAGCAGTTCTTC. This sequence encodes CASSLERGRNNEQFF.

This chain links TRBV9 with TRBJ2-3; tentative D call: TRBD1 (5 bases). Germline CDR1 SGDLS, CDR2 YYNGEE. CDR3 length equals 14 residues. The germline V and J ends were trimmed by 6 bases and 2 bases, with 13 bases remaining between them. CDR3 DNA: TGTGCCAGCAACCTGGGGCGGAACACAGATACGCAGTATTTT. It yields the protein CASNLGRNTDTQYF.

The gene calls are TRBV29-1 and TRBJ2-1; possibly TRBD2 for D (6 bases). Germline CDR1 and CDR2: SQVTM and ANQGSEA. The CDR3 sequence is 12 residues long. Trimming pared 4 bases from V and 9 bases from J, leaving 13 bases between. The CDR3 DNA reads as TGCAGCGTTGCGCGGCGGGGAGGTGAGCAGTTCTTC. This encodes CSVARRGGEQFF.

The CDR3, as DNA: TGTGCCCACAGGGGAGGAAAGACCCAGTACTTC. This gives the protein CAHRGGKTQYF. This chain uses TRBV7-9 with TRBJ2-5; a possible D gene is TRBD1 (7 bases). V shed 11 bases and J shed 6 bases, with 13 bases lying between them. The germline V gene encodes CDR1 SEHNR and CDR2 FQNEAQ (reference sequence). The CDR3 consists of 11 residues.

The chain recombines TRBV18 with TRBJ1-1; 7 positions agree with TRBD1. The CDR3 covers 16 residues. V was pared by 0 bases and J by 5 bases, with 9 bases of the junction left unmatched. Per the germline V gene, CDR1 is KGHSH and CDR2 is LQKENI. CDR3 region: CASSPPWQGVRTEAFF. CDR3 coding DNA: TGTGCCAGCTCACCACCGTGGCAGGGGGTTAGGACTGAAGCTTTCTTT.

This clone has only a few counts. The V call is TRBV5-1, the J call TRBJ2-3, with 7 nucleotides matching TRBD1. CDR3 length: 14 residues. V was clipped by 4 bases and J by 0 bases; unmatched bases: 2. Germline CDR1 SGHRS, CDR2 YFSETQ. The DNA for the CDR3 is TGCGCCAGCAGCGGGACAGTTAGCACAGATACGCAGTATTTT. Translation gives CASSGTVSTDTQYF.

This clone was recorded once. The V gene is TRBV27, the J gene TRBJ2-2; D is possibly TRBD2 (6 bases). V was clipped by 6 bases and J by 9 bases, with 17 bases between them. CDR3 length: 14 amino acids. Germline-derived CDR1 and CDR2 are MNHEY and SMNVEV (reference sequence). The DNA for the CDR3 is TGTGCCAGCAGGAGAACTAGCAGCCGGAGGGAGCTGTTTTTT. It specifies CASRRTSSRRELFF.

This clone was counted once. The chain carries TRBV27 and TRBJ1-3, with unresolved D. CDR1 is MNHEY and CDR2 is SMNVEV in the germline V gene (reference sequence). Trimming removed 4 bases from V and 5 bases from J, with 9 bases in between. The CDR3 spans 13 residues. The DNA for the CDR3 is TGTGCCAGCAGTTCCGGTCTGAGAAACACCATATATTTT. Translation: CASSSGLRNTIYF.

The J gene is TRBJ2-7, the V gene TRBV28, with 8 bases aligning to TRBD2. Germline CDR1 reads MDHEN; CDR2 reads SYDVKM. J lost 0 bases, V lost 7 bases, and 8 bases had no gene match. This CDR3 is built from 15 residues. CDR3 region: CASIKRAGGSYEQYF. The CDR3 DNA is TGTGCCAGCATTAAACGGGCGGGGGGCTCCTACGAGCAGTACTTC.

This clone was detected a few times. The J gene is TRBJ2-4, the V gene TRBV4-3; weak D call: TRBD2 (5 bases). The CDR3 is 17 residues long. Germline V gene sequence: CDR1 LGHNA, CDR2 YSLEER. Between the trimmed V and J ends, which lost 0 bases and 1 base, there was a span of 13 bases. The CDR3 sequence is CASSQDHSGYAKNIQYF. DNA of the CDR3: TGCGCCAGCAGCCAAGATCATTCGGGGTACGCCAAAAACATTCAGTACTTC.

The chain employs TRBV15 and TRBJ1-2; the D gene is possibly TRBD1 (5 bases). The CDR3 covers 14 residues. Looked up from germline, CDR1 is LNHNV and CDR2 is YYDKDF (reference sequence). Trimming took off 4 bases at V and 6 bases at J, with 15 bases between the two ends. CDR3 sequence (DNA): TGTGCCACCAGCAACTTAAGGTCGGGGGATGGCTACACCTTC. It codes for CATSNLRSGDGYTF.

The CDR3 DNA is TGCGCCAGCAGCCAACGTTCTTCGGGAGGGGGCACGTACGAGCAGTACTTC. Translating gives CASSQRSSGGGTYEQYF. The rearrangement uses TRBV4-1 and TRBJ2-7, with D possibly matching TRBD2 (8 bases). The CDR3 extends over 17 amino acids. Germline V CDR1 and CDR2: MGHRA, YSYEKL. V was shortened by 2 bases and J by 4 bases, with 21 bases between the two germline ends.

CDR3 region: CASRPSQTSGGGRQYF. The CDR3 DNA reads as TGTGCCAGCAGGCCCTCCCAAACTAGCGGGGGGGGGAGGCAGTACTTC. The chain joins TRBV25-1 to TRBJ2-7; 13 nucleotides align to TRBD2. The junction had 14 bases not matched to a gene; V was cut back by 6 bases and J by 9 bases. CDR3 length: 16 amino acids. Germline V gene data show CDR1 as MGHDK and CDR2 as SYGVNS.

The chain links TRBV9 to TRBJ2-6; D might be TRBD1 (5 bases). The CDR3 runs to 19 residues. Germline CDR1 is SGDLS and CDR2 is YYNGEE. V shed 0 bases and J shed 0 bases, with 16 bases lying between them. The CDR3 is CASSVGFRDSNSGANVLTF. In DNA, the CDR3 is TGTGCCAGCAGCGTAGGGTTTCGCGACAGCAACTCTGGGGCCAACGTCCTGACTTTC.

The chain carries TRBV5-1 and TRBJ2-3; TRBD2 might be the D (6 bases). The germline V gene encodes CDR1 SGHRS and CDR2 YFSETQ. This CDR3 is 16 amino acids long. Trimming pared 0 bases from V and 0 bases from J, leaving 11 bases between. CDR3 loop: CASSLADYTSTDTQYF. The CDR3 DNA sequence: TGCGCCAGCAGCTTGGCGGACTATACTAGCACAGATACGCAGTATTTT. The full variable domain, in which reference TRBV5-1 and TRBJ2-3 provide the parts outside the CDR3, is KAGVTQTPRYLIKTRGQQVTLSCSPISGHRSVSWYQQTPGQGLQFLFEYFSETQRNKGNFPGRFSGRQFSNSRSEMNVSTLELGDSALYLCASSLADYTSTDTQYFGPGTRLTVL.

This clone appeared once. The V call is TRBV6-1, the J call TRBJ2-5, with D perhaps TRBD1 (7 bases). The germline V gene has CDR1 MNHNS and CDR2 SASEGT. The CDR3 length is 15 residues. V gave up 5 bases and J gave up 1 base, with 14 bases separating them. CDR3 region: CASSLNRGLQETQYF. CDR3 sequence (DNA): TGTGCCAGCAGTTTAAACAGGGGACTCCAAGAGACCCAGTACTTC.